The 13 T cell receptor beta chains listed next were all sequenced from one sample in a study of blood T cell repertoires in COVID-19. Produced via immunoSEQ multiplex PCR; TCRdb's table is partial and in-frame only. The table includes about 50,000 clones, approximately 80% detected once. Sequenced sample: peripheral blood. These receptor sequences come from an elderly woman with COVID-19, enrolled during active disease.

The chain combines TRBV11-2 with TRBJ1-1; possible D gene TRBD1, 6 bases. The length of the CDR3 is 14 residues. V was cut by 4 bases and J by 1 base, with 10 bases left in between. CDR1 SGHAT and CDR2 FQNNGV come from the germline V gene. For the CDR3, the DNA is TGTGCCAGCAGCTGGGGAGGGGGGAACACTGAAGCTTTCTTT. Translated, it gives CASSWGGGNTEAFF.

The chain links TRBV29-1 to TRBJ1-1, with TRBD1 as a possible D gene (6 bases). V was trimmed by 2 bases and J by 13 bases, leaving 23 bases between them. CDR1 is SQVTM and CDR2 is ANQGSEA in the germline V gene. The CDR3 runs 14 residues. DNA of the CDR3: TGCAGCGTTGAACTCCACGGGGGGCGGGGAATCGGTTTCTTT. Translating it yields CSVELHGGRGIGFF.

The rearrangement joins TRBV7-9 to TRBJ1-6, with 8 bases matching TRBD1. Unmatched junction bases numbered 3, after V lost 6 bases and J lost 14 bases. This CDR3 is built from 11 residues. Germline V CDR1 and CDR2: SEHNR, FQNEAQ (reference sequence). DNA for the CDR3: TGTGCCAGCAGTCTACAGGGGGCCCTCCACTTT. Protein sequence: CASSLQGALHF.

V gene TRBV3-1 (or the pseudogene TRBV3-2) combines with J gene TRBJ2-3; maybe TRBD1 (5 bases). Germline loops: CDR1 LGHDT, CDR2 YNNKEL (reference sequence). V lost 3 bases and J lost 4, with 17 bases in between. This CDR3 is built from 16 residues. The CDR3 reads CASSQSTVGRADTQYF. The CDR3 nucleotides read TGTGCCAGCAGCCAGTCGACAGTCGGAAGGGCAGATACGCAGTATTTT.

V is TRBV4-1 and J is TRBJ2-5; weak D call: TRBD2 (6 bases). Looked up from germline, CDR1 is MGHRA and CDR2 is YSYEKL. The V end was cut by 1 base, the J end by 7 bases, with 13 bases between. The CDR3 sequence is 14 residues long. The CDR3 loop reads CASSQVGLKGTQYF. Here the CDR3 DNA reads TGCGCCAGCAGCCAAGTGGGACTTAAGGGGACCCAGTACTTC.

The chain is built from TRBV5-1 and TRBJ2-7; 9 positions match TRBD1. With V trimmed by 4 bases and J by 3 bases, 8 bases remained unmatched. CDR3 length: 15 residues. CDR1 and CDR2 from the germline V gene are SGHRS and YFSETQ. The CDR3 is CASSETGGLFYEQYF. CDR3 in DNA: TGCGCCAGCAGCGAAACAGGGGGCCTTTTCTACGAGCAGTACTTC.

V and J are TRBV5-6 and TRBJ1-1, with D tentatively TRBD1 (5 bases). Deletions cut 5 bases from V and 0 bases from J, with 14 bases between. This CDR3 spans 15 amino acids. Germline V lookup: CDR1 SGHDT, CDR2 YYEEEE. The CDR3 is CASSLVGGLNTEAFF. Written as DNA, the CDR3 is TGTGCCAGCAGTTTAGTGGGGGGATTGAACACTGAAGCTTTCTTT. The complete variable domain, with remaining parts taken from reference TRBV5-6 and TRBJ1-1, reads DAGVTQSPTHLIKTRGQQVTLRCSPKSGHDTVSWYQQALGQGPQFIFQYYEEEERQRGNFPDRFSGHQFPNYSSELNVNALLLGDSALYLCASSLVGGLNTEAFFGQGTRLTVV.

This clone has a single count. The chain joins TRBV19 to TRBJ2-1; 10 bases match TRBD1. The length of the CDR3 is 17 residues. Trimming at V came to 2 bases and at J to 7 bases, leaving 11 bases not matched to a gene. Germline CDR1 LNHDA, CDR2 SQIVND (reference sequence). The CDR3, as DNA: TGTGCCAGTAGTATACTCCCCCGACAGGGGGCTAGGAATGAGCAGTTCTTC. Translated: CASSILPRQGARNEQFF.

In this sample, this clone turned up once. The genes are TRBV30 and TRBJ2-1, with 12 bases that match TRBD2. The junction had 18 bases not matched to a gene; V was cut back by 8 bases and J by 7 bases. CDR1 and CDR2 (germline): GTSNPN, SVGIG (reference sequence). The CDR3 spans 17 residues. CDR3 DNA sequence: TGTGCCCGCCACGCCCTCTCTAGCGGGAGGGCCAAGAATGAGCAGTTCTTC. Protein product: CARHALSSGRAKNEQFF.

CDR3 in amino acids: CASTQTLVLGNTIYF. The DNA of the CDR3 is TGTGCCAGCACTCAAACCCTGGTACTTGGAAACACCATATATTTT. V is TRBV2 and J is TRBJ1-3, with unresolved D. The CDR3 is made up of 15 amino acids. Trimming removed 7 bases at V and 3 bases at J, with 16 bases between. CDR1 and CDR2 (germline): SNHLY, FYNNEI.

The DNA for the CDR3 is TGTGCCAGCAGCCTACCGTGGAGGGTGAACACTGAAGCTTTCTTT. This codes for CASSLPWRVNTEAFF. The chain recombines TRBV11-2 with TRBJ1-1, with D unclear. V was shortened by 5 bases and J by 0 bases, with 13 bases between the two germline ends. The CDR3 is made up of 15 amino acids. Germline V gene lookup returns CDR1 SGHAT and CDR2 FQNNGV.

V and J are TRBV6-2 or TRBV6-3 and TRBJ2-7, with D hard to call. The CDR3 contains 12 residues. The germline V gene encodes CDR1 MNHEY and CDR2 SVGEGT. V was cut by 6 bases and J by 3 bases, with 9 bases left in between. The CDR3 region has the DNA TGTGCCAGCAGCGACCGCGGCTACGAGCAGTACTTC. This codes for CASSDRGYEQYF.

This clone appeared a few times. The V call is TRBV19, the J call TRBJ2-7; the D is unclear. Germline V lookup: CDR1 LNHDA, CDR2 SQIVND (reference sequence). Trimming shortened V by 5 bases and J by 3 bases, and 17 bases separated the two germline ends. This CDR3 is built from 15 residues. The CDR3 DNA reads as TGTGCCAGTAGTCTCTACTTCTCCGAAGACTACGAGCAGTACTTC. Translated, it gives CASSLYFSEDYEQYF.